Presented here are 14 T cell receptor beta chains from one specimen sequenced in a study of blood T cell repertoires in COVID-19. Sequencing was performed with immunoSEQ multiplex PCR; in TCRdb, only in-frame clones are kept and a portion is missing. Of roughly 500,000 clones listed, roughly 90% are singletons. The sequenced sample consisted of PBMCs or T cells enriched from blood (not recorded which). The receptors were gathered from a woman aged 35 to 49 who had recovered from COVID-19.

V usage is TRBV4-3 and J usage is TRBJ1-1, with a possible D match to TRBD1 (5 bases). The V gene lost 1 base and the J gene lost 14 bases, with 20 bases spanning the gap. In germline, CDR1 is LGHNA, CDR2 YSLEER. This CDR3 contains 14 residues. CDR3 DNA sequence: TGCGCCAGCAGCCAAGGGTTGCGGACATCAAAGCCGTTCTTT. Translation: CASSQGLRTSKPFF.

The chain combines TRBV21-1 with TRBJ2-7; TRBD1 is the table's D call, not checked against the DNA. TRBV21-1 is marked as a pseudogene. The CDR3 length is 15 residues. CDR3 sequence (DNA): TGTGCCAGCAGCAAGGGGAAAGGGGGTAGCTACGAGCAGTACTTC. Its protein is CASSKGKGGSYEQYF.

There are a few counts of this clone. The chain's CDR3 is CASSERGGGSPETQYF. DNA for the CDR3: TGTGCCAGCAGTGAAAGGGGTGGCGGGAGTCCAGAGACCCAGTACTTC. The rearrangement links TRBV25-1 to TRBJ2-5, with 7 bases identical to TRBD2. Germline V gene lookup returns CDR1 MGHDK and CDR2 SYGVNS. This CDR3 is built from 16 residues. Losses at the gene ends were 2 bases for V and 4 bases for J; bases not matched to a gene: 10.

The gene calls are TRBV29-1 and TRBJ1-1, with D possibly being TRBD1 (5 bases). CDR1 is SQVTM, CDR2 ANQGSEA, per germline. This CDR3 has 14 residues. Trimming left V 6 bases short and J 3 bases short, with 17 bases between. The CDR3 coding sequence is TGCAGCGTCGAGGTTACCGGGGGGTACACTGAAGCTTTCTTT. This gives the protein CSVEVTGGYTEAFF. The full variable domain, its missing parts supplied by reference TRBV29-1 and TRBJ1-1, is SAVISQKPSRDICQRGTSLTIQCQVDSQVTMMFWYRQQPGQSLTLIATANQGSEATYESGFVIDKFPISRPNLTFSTLTVSNMSPEDSSIYLCSVEVTGGYTEAFFGQGTRLTVV.

The V gene is TRBV12-3 or TRBV12-4, the J gene TRBJ1-3; unclear D gene. The CDR3 covers 13 residues. Trimming took off 3 bases at V and 2 bases at J, with 5 bases between the two ends. CDR3 in amino acids: CASSFRAGNTIYF. The DNA of the CDR3 is TGTGCCAGCAGTTTCCGGGCTGGAAACACCATATATTTT.

In its sample, this clone was seen a few times. The rearrangement joins TRBV2 to TRBJ2-7, with 7 positions matching TRBD2. With 2 bases clipped from V and 0 bases from J, the junction kept 1 base outside the gene matches. Per germline, CDR1 SNHLY and CDR2 FYNNEI. This CDR3 comprises 14 residues. The CDR3 reads CASSEQRDSYEQYF. CDR3 sequence (DNA): TGTGCCAGCAGTGAACAGCGGGACTCCTACGAGCAGTACTTC.

The gene calls are TRBV4-3 and TRBJ2-1; 11 nucleotides match TRBD2. The J segment lost 6 bases and the V segment lost 1 base, leaving 5 bases of the junction unmatched. Germline V gives CDR1 LGHNA, CDR2 YSLEER. The CDR3 contains 16 residues. CDR3 sequence reads: CASSQGGTSGSNEQFF. CDR3 in DNA: TGCGCCAGCAGCCAAGGCGGGACTAGCGGCTCCAATGAGCAGTTCTTC.

This clone was detected only once. The chain links TRBV4-1 to TRBJ1-5; the match to TRBD1 covers 8 bases. CDR1 is MGHRA, CDR2 YSYEKL, per germline. This CDR3 is built from 21 residues. Trimming took 0 bases from V and 2 from J; bases not matched to a gene: 18. The CDR3 is CASSQDLGGRGRPFGNQPQHF. In DNA form, the CDR3 reads TGCGCCAGCAGCCAAGATCTAGGGGGCAGGGGGCGCCCCTTTGGCAATCAGCCCCAGCATTTT.

This chain joins TRBV6-1 and TRBJ2-7, with 7 positions matching TRBD1. Germline trimming cut 3 bases from V and 2 bases from J; bases unmatched to any gene: 7. In germline, CDR1 is MNHNS, CDR2 SASEGT. The CDR3 covers 15 residues. The CDR3 spells CASSDDREPPYEQYF. CDR3 nucleotides: TGTGCCAGCAGTGACGACAGGGAACCCCCCTACGAGCAGTACTTC.

This chain connects TRBV12-3 or TRBV12-4 to TRBJ2-1, with no clear D. The CDR3 is 11 residues long. Deletions cut 5 bases from V and 9 bases from J, with 8 bases between. CDR3 amino acids: CASSPGAEQFF. CDR3 sequence (DNA): TGTGCCAGCAGTCCTGGAGCTGAGCAGTTCTTC.

The rearrangement joins TRBV5-1 to TRBJ2-3; 7 nucleotides align to TRBD1. Germline CDR1 is SGHRS and CDR2 is YFSETQ. V lost 4 bases and J lost 5; bases outside the gene matches: 13. The CDR3 has 16 amino acids. Here the CDR3 DNA reads TGCGCCAGCAGCCCTGTGACAGGGAAAGGTGGAGATACGCAGTATTTT. Its protein product is CASSPVTGKGGDTQYF.

The chain has TRBV4-3 and TRBJ1-1; D unclear. In germline, CDR1 is LGHNA, CDR2 YSLEER. The CDR3 loop spans 15 amino acids. Trimming left V 0 bases short and J 0 bases short, with 8 bases between. CDR3 nucleotides: TGCGCCAGCAGCCAAGATTCGGGGATGAACACTGAAGCTTTCTTT. Translating gives CASSQDSGMNTEAFF.

In DNA form, the CDR3 reads TGTGCTAGTGGTGCTTCGGTGGGGGAGCTGTTTTTT. It codes for CASGASVGELFF. The chain uses TRBV12-5 and TRBJ2-2; unclear D gene. Germline V CDR1 and CDR2: LGHNT, FRNRAP. CDR3 size: 12 residues. V dropped 5 bases and J dropped 8 bases, with 9 bases sitting between them.

The chain carries TRBV5-1 and TRBJ2-7, with 7 bases that match TRBD1. The V segment lost 0 bases and the J segment 0 bases; nucleotides outside the gene matches: 9. This CDR3 has 17 amino acids. Germline V gene sequence: CDR1 SGHRS, CDR2 YFSETQ. This chain's CDR3 is CASSLASDRDSSYEQYF. In DNA form, the CDR3 reads TGCGCCAGCAGCTTGGCCTCGGACCGGGACAGCTCCTACGAGCAGTACTTC.